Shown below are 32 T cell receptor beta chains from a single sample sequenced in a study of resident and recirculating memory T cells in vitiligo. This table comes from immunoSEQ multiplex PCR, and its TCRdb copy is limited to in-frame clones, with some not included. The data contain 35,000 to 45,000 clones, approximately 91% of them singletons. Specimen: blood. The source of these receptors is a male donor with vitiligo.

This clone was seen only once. The CDR3 coding sequence is TGTGCCAGTGGAGGGCGGAACACTGAAGCTTTCTTT. Translated, it gives CASGGRNTEAFF. This chain links TRBV6-5 with TRBJ1-1; D not resolved. V dropped 9 bases and J dropped 1 base, with 9 bases sitting between them. The CDR3 is 12 residues long. The V gene's germline CDR1 is MNHEY and CDR2 SVGAGI.

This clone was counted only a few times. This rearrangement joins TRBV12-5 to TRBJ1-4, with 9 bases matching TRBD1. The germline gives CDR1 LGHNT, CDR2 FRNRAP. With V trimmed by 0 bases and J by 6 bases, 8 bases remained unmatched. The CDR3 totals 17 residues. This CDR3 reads CASGLVLRGQGDEKLFF. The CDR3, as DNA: TGTGCTAGTGGTTTGGTACTAAGGGGACAGGGAGATGAAAAACTGTTTTTT.

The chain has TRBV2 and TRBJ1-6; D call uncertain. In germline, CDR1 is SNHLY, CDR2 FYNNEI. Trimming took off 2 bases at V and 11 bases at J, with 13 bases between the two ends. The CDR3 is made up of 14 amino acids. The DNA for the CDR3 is TGTGCCAGCAGTGAACGCACGGGGAGGCCACCCCTCCACTTT. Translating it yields CASSERTGRPPLHF.

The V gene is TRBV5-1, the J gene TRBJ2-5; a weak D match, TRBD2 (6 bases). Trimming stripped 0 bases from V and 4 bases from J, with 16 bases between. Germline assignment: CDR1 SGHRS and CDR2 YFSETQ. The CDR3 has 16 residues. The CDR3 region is CASSLVPTGSPETQYF. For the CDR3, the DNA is TGCGCCAGCAGCTTGGTACCGACCGGGAGCCCAGAGACCCAGTACTTC. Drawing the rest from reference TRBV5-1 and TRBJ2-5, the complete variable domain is KAGVTQTPRYLIKTRGQQVTLSCSPISGHRSVSWYQQTPGQGLQFLFEYFSETQRNKGNFPGRFSGRQFSNSRSEMNVSTLELGDSALYLCASSLVPTGSPETQYFGPGTRLLVL.

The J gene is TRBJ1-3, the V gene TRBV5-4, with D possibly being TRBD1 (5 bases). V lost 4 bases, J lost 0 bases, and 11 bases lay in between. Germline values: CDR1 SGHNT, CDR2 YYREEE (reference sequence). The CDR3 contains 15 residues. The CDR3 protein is CASSIRQPSGNTIYF. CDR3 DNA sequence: TGTGCCAGCAGCATCAGACAGCCCTCTGGAAACACCATATATTTT.

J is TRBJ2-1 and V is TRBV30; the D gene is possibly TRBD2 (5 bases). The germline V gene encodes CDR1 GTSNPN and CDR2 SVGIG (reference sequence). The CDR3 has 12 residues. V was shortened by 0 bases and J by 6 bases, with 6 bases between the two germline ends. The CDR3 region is CAWSVLGNEQFF. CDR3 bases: TGTGCCTGGAGTGTACTAGGCAATGAGCAGTTCTTC.

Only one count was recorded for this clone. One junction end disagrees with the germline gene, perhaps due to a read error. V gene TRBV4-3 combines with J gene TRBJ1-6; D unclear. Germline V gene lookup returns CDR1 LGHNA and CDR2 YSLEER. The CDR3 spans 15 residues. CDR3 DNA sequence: TGCGCCAGCAGCCAAGAGATCACCTACAATTCACCCCTCCACTTT. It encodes CASSQEITYNSPLHF.

The CDR3, as DNA: TGTGCCATCAGTGAGGCGGACAGGGGAAATGAAAAACTGTTTTTT. This codes for CAISEADRGNEKLFF. The chain carries TRBV10-3 and TRBJ1-4; 9 nucleotides align to TRBD1. This CDR3 is built from 15 residues. Trimming removed 2 bases from V and 5 bases from J; junction bases left unmatched: 3. Looked up from germline, CDR1 is ENHRY and CDR2 is SYGVKD.

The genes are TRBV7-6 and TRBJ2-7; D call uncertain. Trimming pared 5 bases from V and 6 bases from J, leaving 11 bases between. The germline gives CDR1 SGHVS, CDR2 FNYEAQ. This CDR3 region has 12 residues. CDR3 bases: TGTGCCAGCAGCCCCTCGGGTCTCGAGCAGTACTTC. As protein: CASSPSGLEQYF.

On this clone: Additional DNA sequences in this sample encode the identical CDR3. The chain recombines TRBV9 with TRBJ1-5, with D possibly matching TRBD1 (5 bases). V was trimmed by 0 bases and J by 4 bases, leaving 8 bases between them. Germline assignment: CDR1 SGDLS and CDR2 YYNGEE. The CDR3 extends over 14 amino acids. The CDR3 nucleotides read TGTGCCAGCAGCGTAGGGGGGGGAAATCAGCCCCAGCATTTT. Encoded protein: CASSVGGGNQPQHF.

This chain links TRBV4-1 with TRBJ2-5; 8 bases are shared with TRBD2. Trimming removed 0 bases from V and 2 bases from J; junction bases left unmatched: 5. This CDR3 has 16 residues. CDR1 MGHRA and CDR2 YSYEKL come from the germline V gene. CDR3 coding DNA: TGCGCCAGCAGCCAAGAATACCGGGGGGGACAAGAGACCCAGTACTTC. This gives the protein CASSQEYRGGQETQYF.

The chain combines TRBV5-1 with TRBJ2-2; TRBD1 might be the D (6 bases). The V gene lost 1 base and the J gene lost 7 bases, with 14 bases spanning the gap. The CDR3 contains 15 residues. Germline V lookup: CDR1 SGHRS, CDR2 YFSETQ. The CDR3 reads CASSLTGLRGGELFF. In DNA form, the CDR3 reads TGCGCCAGCAGCTTGACAGGGCTCCGTGGCGGGGAGCTGTTTTTT.

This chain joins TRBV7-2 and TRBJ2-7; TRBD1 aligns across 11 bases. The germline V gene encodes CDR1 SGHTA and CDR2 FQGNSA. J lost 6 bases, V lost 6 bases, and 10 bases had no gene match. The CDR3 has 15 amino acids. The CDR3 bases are TGTGCCAGCAGTCAATGGACAGGGGGCTTAGGCGAGCAGTACTTC. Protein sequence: CASSQWTGGLGEQYF.

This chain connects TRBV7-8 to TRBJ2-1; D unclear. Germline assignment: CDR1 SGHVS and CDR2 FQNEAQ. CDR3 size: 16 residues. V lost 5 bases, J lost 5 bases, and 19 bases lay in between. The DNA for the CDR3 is TGTGCCAGCAGCACTAAGGCCGGCCTCCCCCACAATGAGCAGTTCTTC. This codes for CASSTKAGLPHNEQFF.

The CDR3 is CASSLQGNYEQYF. Written as DNA, the CDR3 is TGTGCCAGCAGCTTACAGGGAAACTACGAGCAGTACTTC. The rearrangement joins TRBV7-9 to TRBJ2-7, with D perhaps TRBD1 (5 bases). The germline V gene has CDR1 SEHNR and CDR2 FQNEAQ (reference sequence). The ends were cut back, 2 bases at V and 3 bases at J, with 8 bases in the middle. The CDR3 spans 13 residues.

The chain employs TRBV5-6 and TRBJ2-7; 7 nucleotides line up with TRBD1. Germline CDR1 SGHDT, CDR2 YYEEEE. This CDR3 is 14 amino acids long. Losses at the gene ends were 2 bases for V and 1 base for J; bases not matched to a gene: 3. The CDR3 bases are TGTGCCAGCAGCTTCGGGACAGTATCCTACGAGCAGTACTTC. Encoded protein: CASSFGTVSYEQYF.

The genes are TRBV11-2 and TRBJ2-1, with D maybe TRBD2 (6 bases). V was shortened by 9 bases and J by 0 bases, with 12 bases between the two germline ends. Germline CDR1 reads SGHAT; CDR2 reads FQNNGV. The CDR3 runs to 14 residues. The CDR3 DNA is TGTGCCAGTCAAACTAGCAGCTCCTACAATGAGCAGTTCTTC. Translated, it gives CASQTSSSYNEQFF. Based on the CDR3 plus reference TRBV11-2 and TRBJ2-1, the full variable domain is EAGVAQSPRYKIIEKRQSVAFWCNPISGHATLYWYQQILGQGPKLLIQFQNNGVVDDSQLPKDRFSAERLKGVDSTLKIQPAKLEDSAVYLCASQTSSSYNEQFFGPGTRLTVL.

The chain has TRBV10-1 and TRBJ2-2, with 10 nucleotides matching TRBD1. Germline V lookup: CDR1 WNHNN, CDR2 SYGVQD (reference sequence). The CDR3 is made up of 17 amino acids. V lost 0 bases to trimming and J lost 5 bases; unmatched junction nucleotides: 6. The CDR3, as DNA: TGCGCCAGCAGTGAGTCGACGACAGGGGGCTGGACCGGGGAGCTGTTTTTT. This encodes CASSESTTGGWTGELFF.

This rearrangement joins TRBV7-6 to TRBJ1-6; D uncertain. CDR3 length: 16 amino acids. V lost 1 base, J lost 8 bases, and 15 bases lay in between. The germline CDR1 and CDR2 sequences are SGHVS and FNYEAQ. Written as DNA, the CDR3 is TGTGCCAGCAGCTTAGGTGTTGCAACCGAGGATTCACCCCTCCACTTT. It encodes CASSLGVATEDSPLHF.

CDR3 bases: TGTGGGGGGGGCTCCTACGAGCAGTACTTC. This encodes CGGGSYEQYF. The chain has TRBV7-8 and TRBJ2-7; 7 nucleotides line up with TRBD2. CDR1 and CDR2 from the germline V gene are SGHVS and FQNEAQ. The CDR3 extends over 10 amino acids.

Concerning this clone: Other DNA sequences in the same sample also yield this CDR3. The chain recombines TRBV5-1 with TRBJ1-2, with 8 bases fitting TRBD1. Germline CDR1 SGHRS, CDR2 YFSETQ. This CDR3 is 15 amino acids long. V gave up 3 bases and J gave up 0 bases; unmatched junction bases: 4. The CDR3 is CASSSGQGANYGYTF. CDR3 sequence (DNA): TGCGCCAGCAGCTCCGGACAGGGAGCTAACTATGGCTACACCTTC.

CDR3 amino acids: CASSSGILTGGSSVGELFF. The CDR3 DNA sequence: TGCGCCAGCAGCTCCGGGATACTTACAGGGGGATCTAGCGTCGGGGAGCTGTTTTTT. The gene calls are TRBV5-1 and TRBJ2-2; 8 bases line up with TRBD1. Unmatched junction bases numbered 20, after V lost 3 bases and J lost 7 bases. The germline V gene has CDR1 SGHRS and CDR2 YFSETQ. The CDR3 covers 19 residues. Complete variable domain (other parts from reference TRBV5-1 and TRBJ2-2): KAGVTQTPRYLIKTRGQQVTLSCSPISGHRSVSWYQQTPGQGLQFLFEYFSETQRNKGNFPGRFSGRQFSNSRSEMNVSTLELGDSALYLCASSSGILTGGSSVGELFFGEGSRLTVL.

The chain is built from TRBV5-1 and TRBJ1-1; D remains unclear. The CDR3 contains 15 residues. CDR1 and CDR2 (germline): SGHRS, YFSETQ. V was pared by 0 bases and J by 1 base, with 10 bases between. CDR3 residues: CASSLAPPENTEAFF. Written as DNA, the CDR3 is TGCGCCAGCAGCTTGGCCCCCCCAGAGAACACTGAAGCTTTCTTT.

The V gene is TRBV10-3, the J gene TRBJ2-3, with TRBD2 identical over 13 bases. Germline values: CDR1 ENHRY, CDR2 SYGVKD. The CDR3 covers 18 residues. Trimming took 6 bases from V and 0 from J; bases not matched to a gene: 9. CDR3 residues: CAISVLAGGGASTDTQYF. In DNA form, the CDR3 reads TGTGCCATCAGCGTACTAGCGGGGGGGGGAGCCAGCACAGATACGCAGTATTTT.

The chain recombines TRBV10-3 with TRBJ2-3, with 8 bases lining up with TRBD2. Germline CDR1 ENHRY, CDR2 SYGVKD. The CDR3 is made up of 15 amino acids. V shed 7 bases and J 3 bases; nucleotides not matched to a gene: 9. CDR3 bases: TGTGCCATCATGGATAGCGGGGCAATTACAGATACGCAGTATTTT. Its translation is CAIMDSGAITDTQYF.

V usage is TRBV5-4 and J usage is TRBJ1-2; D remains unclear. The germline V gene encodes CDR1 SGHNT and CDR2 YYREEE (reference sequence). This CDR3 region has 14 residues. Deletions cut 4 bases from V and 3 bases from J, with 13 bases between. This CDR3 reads CASSTHGGDYGYTF. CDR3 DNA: TGTGCCAGCAGCACCCACGGCGGGGACTATGGCTACACCTTC.

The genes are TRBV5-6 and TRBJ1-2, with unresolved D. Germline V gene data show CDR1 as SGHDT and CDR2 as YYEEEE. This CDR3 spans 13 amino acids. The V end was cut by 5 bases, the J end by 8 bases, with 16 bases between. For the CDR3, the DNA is TGTGCCAGCAGGGAGGCCTATCTGCGGGGCTACACCTTC. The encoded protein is CASREAYLRGYTF.

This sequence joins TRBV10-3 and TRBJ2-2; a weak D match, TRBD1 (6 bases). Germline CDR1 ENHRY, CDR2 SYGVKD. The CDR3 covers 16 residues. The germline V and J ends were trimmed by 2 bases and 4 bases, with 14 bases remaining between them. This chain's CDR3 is CAISERLTGITGELFF. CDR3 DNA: TGTGCCATCAGTGAGAGACTGACAGGAATCACCGGGGAGCTGTTTTTT.

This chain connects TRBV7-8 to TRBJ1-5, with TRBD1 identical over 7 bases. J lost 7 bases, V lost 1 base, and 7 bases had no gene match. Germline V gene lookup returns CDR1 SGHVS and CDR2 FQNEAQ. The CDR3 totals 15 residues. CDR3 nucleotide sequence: TGTGCCAGCAGCTTAGTTGGAGGGGGCGTCCAGCCCCAGCATTTT. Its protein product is CASSLVGGGVQPQHF.

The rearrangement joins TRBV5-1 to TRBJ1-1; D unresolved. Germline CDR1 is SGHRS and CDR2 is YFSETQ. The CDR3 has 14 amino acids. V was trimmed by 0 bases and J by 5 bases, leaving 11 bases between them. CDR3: CASSLGSGLTEAFF. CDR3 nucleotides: TGCGCCAGCAGCTTGGGCTCAGGTTTAACTGAAGCTTTCTTT.

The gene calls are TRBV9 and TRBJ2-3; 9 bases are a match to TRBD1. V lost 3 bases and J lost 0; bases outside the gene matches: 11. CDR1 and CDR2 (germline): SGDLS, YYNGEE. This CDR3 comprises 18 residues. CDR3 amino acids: CASSGRDRAKYSTDTQYF. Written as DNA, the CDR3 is TGTGCCAGCAGCGGCCGGGACAGGGCTAAATATAGCACAGATACGCAGTATTTT.

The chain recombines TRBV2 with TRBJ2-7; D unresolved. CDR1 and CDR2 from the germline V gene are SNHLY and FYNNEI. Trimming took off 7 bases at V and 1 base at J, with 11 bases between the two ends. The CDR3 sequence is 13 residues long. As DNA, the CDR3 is TGTGCCAGCACAGGAAGTGGGTCCTACGAGCAGTACTTC. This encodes CASTGSGSYEQYF.